One and the same sample provided the 25 T cell receptor beta chains below, sequenced in a study of cytomegalovirus exposure and HLA in healthy donors (TCRdb year 2017). The library relied on the immunoSEQ multiplex PCR assay. The multiplex PCR relied on a mix of 60 forward primers for TCR Vbeta segments and 13 reverse primers for TCR Jbeta segments. TCRdb mirrors the immuneACCESS table, restricted to in-frame sequences. Some clones are absent from its copies; in checked studies, under half trace to an unresolved V gene, and the reason for the others is unknown. This sample is represented by approximately 100,000 clones; roughly three fifths of them were singletons. The ten largest account for under 4% of the sample. Sequences were obtained from PBMCs. The receptors were gathered from a man under 40 in good health and CMV-seronegative.

This clone turned up a few times. This chain links TRBV6-5 with TRBJ1-2; D may be TRBD1 (5 bases). The CDR3 extends over 13 amino acids. The germline V gene encodes CDR1 MNHEY and CDR2 SVGAGI. V was shortened by 10 bases and J by 8 bases, with 20 bases between the two germline ends. The CDR3 coding sequence is TGTGCCATTAAACCACATAGGGGATGGGGCTACACCTTC. Amino acid sequence: CAIKPHRGWGYTF.

This rearrangement joins TRBV6-5 to TRBJ2-5; TRBD1 matches at 10 bases. CDR1 is MNHEY, CDR2 SVGAGI, per germline. CDR3 length: 13 amino acids. The junction had 5 bases not matched to a gene; V was cut back by 8 bases and J by 5 bases. CDR3 nucleotides: TGTGCCAGCGCCCGGACAGGGGGTGAGACCCAGTACTTC. Encoded protein: CASARTGGETQYF.

The chain recombines TRBV5-5 with TRBJ2-7, with a tentative D call TRBD1 (5 bases). Germline V CDR1 and CDR2: SGHKS, YYEKEE (reference sequence). The ends were cut back, 1 base at V and 4 bases at J, with 6 bases in the middle. The CDR3 runs 12 residues. This CDR3 is CASSLQGYEQYF. Here the CDR3 DNA reads TGTGCCAGCAGCTTGCAGGGATACGAGCAGTACTTC.

Regarding this clone: The same CDR3 can be traced to other DNA sequences in this sample. V is TRBV5-1 and J is TRBJ2-1, with D possibly matching TRBD2 (5 bases). Per germline, CDR1 SGHRS and CDR2 YFSETQ. The CDR3 has 15 residues. The V gene lost 4 bases and the J gene lost 2 bases, with 13 bases spanning the gap. CDR3 bases: TGCGCCAGCAGCCTAGTAGCGCTACCCTACAATGAGCAGTTCTTC. Translation: CASSLVALPYNEQFF.

This clone showed up just a few times. This rearrangement joins TRBV5-1 to TRBJ1-1; D is uncertain. Germline V gives CDR1 SGHRS, CDR2 YFSETQ. The CDR3 length is 14 residues. V lost 0 bases to trimming and J lost 7 bases, with 13 bases between them. This CDR3 is CASSLGPPEDEAFF. The CDR3 DNA reads TGCGCCAGCAGCTTGGGTCCCCCCGAGGATGAAGCTTTCTTT.

A word on this clone: Different DNA sequences within this sample yield the same CDR3. The chain links TRBV9 to TRBJ2-3; TRBD2 is a possible D gene (6 bases). The CDR3 extends over 15 amino acids. In germline, CDR1 is SGDLS, CDR2 YYNGEE. The V and J ends lost 0 bases and 1 base respectively, with 9 bases between them. The CDR3 here is CASSVVERGTDTQYF. CDR3 sequence (DNA): TGTGCCAGCAGCGTAGTCGAGCGGGGCACAGATACGCAGTATTTT. Variable domain in full (rest from reference TRBV9 and TRBJ2-3): DSGVTQTPKHLITATGQRVTLRCSPRSGDLSVYWYQQSLDQGLQFLIQYYNGEERAKGNILERFSAQQFPDLHSELNLSSLELGDSALYFCASSVVERGTDTQYFGPGTRLTVL.

The chain employs TRBV28 and TRBJ1-5; D not certain. Per the germline V gene, CDR1 is MDHEN and CDR2 is SYDVKM. The CDR3 covers 12 residues. Trimming took off 1 base at V and 10 bases at J, with 8 bases between the two ends. The CDR3 DNA follows: TGTGCCAGCAGTTTATTGCTAGGACCCCAGCATTTT. The encoded protein is CASSLLLGPQHF.

This clone was found a few times. The chain has TRBV19 and TRBJ1-2; D perhaps matches TRBD1 (5 bases). Trimming stripped 8 bases from V and 8 bases from J, with 24 bases between. This CDR3 region has 15 residues. Germline CDR1 LNHDA, CDR2 SQIVND (reference sequence). The CDR3, as DNA: TGTGCCAGTGGACTAACCGGGACGGCATTCATCGGCTACACCTTC. Translated: CASGLTGTAFIGYTF. Variable domain in full (rest from reference TRBV19 and TRBJ1-2): DGGITQSPKYLFRKEGQNVTLSCEQNLNHDAMYWYRQDPGQGLRLIYYSQIVNDFQKGDIAEGYSVSREKKESFPLTVTSAQKNPTAFYLCASGLTGTAFIGYTFGSGTRLTVV.

This clone was counted only a few times. The rearrangement joins TRBV9 to TRBJ2-7; D unresolved. Germline CDR1 is SGDLS and CDR2 is YYNGEE. The CDR3 length is 13 residues. V was pared by 4 bases and J by 0 bases, with 8 bases between. The CDR3 nucleotides read TGTGCCAGCAGCCCCCGCAGCTCCTACGAGCAGTACTTC. This codes for CASSPRSSYEQYF.

This clone appeared a single time. The V and J genes are TRBV11-3 and TRBJ2-5; the D gene is possibly TRBD1 (5 bases). The closer fit of TRBJ2-7 to the DNA end suggests the J call may be wrong. The CDR3 sequence is 12 residues long. CDR1 and CDR2 (germline): SGHNT, YENEEA. DNA for the CDR3: TGTGCCAGCAGCTCCAGGGTGGGCGAGCAGTACTTC. Its protein is CASSSRVGEQYF.

V gene TRBV11-2 combines with J gene TRBJ2-7; TRBD1 is a possible D gene (7 bases). Germline V gives CDR1 SGHAT, CDR2 FQNNGV. The CDR3 length is 15 residues. The V gene lost 6 bases and the J gene lost 1 base, with 16 bases spanning the gap. The CDR3: CASREGTAESYEQYF. The CDR3 DNA follows: TGTGCCAGCAGGGAGGGGACAGCCGAGTCCTACGAGCAGTACTTC.

DNA of the CDR3: TGCGCCAGCAGCTCTGCGGGGACCGGGTCCTACGAGCAGTACTTC. Protein product: CASSSAGTGSYEQYF. This chain connects TRBV5-1 to TRBJ2-7, with TRBD2 as a possible D gene (6 bases). Germline assignment: CDR1 SGHRS and CDR2 YFSETQ. CDR3 length: 15 amino acids. Trimming left V 3 bases short and J 1 base short, with 14 bases between.

The chain couples TRBV25-1 to TRBJ1-4; D gene ambiguous. The length of the CDR3 is 16 residues. The V and J ends lost 0 bases and 5 bases respectively, with 13 bases between them. The germline V gene encodes CDR1 MGHDK and CDR2 SYGVNS. The CDR3 spells CASSEYNGEENEKLFF. The CDR3 DNA sequence: TGTGCCAGCAGTGAATATAACGGGGAGGAAAATGAAAAACTGTTTTTT.

The gene calls are TRBV2 and TRBJ2-7, with 10 bases aligning to TRBD1. CDR1 and CDR2 from the germline V gene are SNHLY and FYNNEI. This CDR3 contains 16 residues. With V trimmed by 6 bases and J by 0 bases, 8 bases remained unmatched. The CDR3 protein is CASSLLGTGDSYEQYF. CDR3 nucleotide sequence: TGTGCCAGCAGCCTCCTCGGGACAGGGGACTCCTACGAGCAGTACTTC.

The chain links TRBV4-3 to TRBJ1-1; maybe TRBD1 (5 bases). Trimming took 1 base from V and 0 from J, leaving 9 bases between them. Germline-derived CDR1 and CDR2 are LGHNA and YSLEER. The length of the CDR3 is 15 residues. CDR3 coding DNA: TGCGCCAGCAGCCAAGGGGGACTCCTGAACACTGAAGCTTTCTTT. Residues: CASSQGGLLNTEAFF.

This clone has a single count. This chain uses TRBV30 with TRBJ2-7, with D possibly TRBD2 on 6 matching bases. CDR3 length: 15 residues. Germline loops: CDR1 GTSNPN, CDR2 SVGIG (reference sequence). V was pared by 1 base and J by 2 bases, with 15 bases between. In nucleotides, the CDR3 is TGTGCCTGGAGTGCCCGCACTAGCCTTACCTACGAGCAGTACTTC. It codes for CAWSARTSLTYEQYF.

The genes are TRBV4-1 and TRBJ1-4; D is unclear. CDR3 length: 15 residues. Germline V gives CDR1 MGHRA, CDR2 YSYEKL. V was cut by 4 bases and J by 0 bases, with 9 bases left in between. CDR3 sequence reads: CASSLSEATNEKLFF. Here the CDR3 DNA reads TGCGCCAGCAGCCTAAGTGAGGCAACTAATGAAAAACTGTTTTTT.

The chain couples TRBV27 to TRBJ2-1, with D maybe TRBD2 (6 bases). CDR3 length equals 15 residues. Germline V gene sequence: CDR1 MNHEY, CDR2 SMNVEV (reference sequence). V lost 10 bases to trimming and J lost 4 bases, with 20 bases between them. The CDR3 DNA follows: TGTGCCACCAAAGACCCTAGCGCGTCATACAATGAGCAGTTCTTC. It is translated as CATKDPSASYNEQFF.

This chain connects TRBV29-1 to TRBJ2-3; D not resolved. The CDR3 spans 11 residues. Germline V lookup: CDR1 SQVTM, CDR2 ANQGSEA. Between the trimmed V and J ends, which lost 6 bases and 6 bases, there was a span of 10 bases. Here the CDR3 reads CSVANTDTQYF. Here the CDR3 DNA reads TGCAGCGTGGCAAACACCGATACGCAGTATTTT.

This rearrangement joins TRBV14 to TRBJ1-1, with D perhaps matching TRBD1 (6 bases). Deletions cut 3 bases from V and 0 bases from J, with 11 bases between. The CDR3 consists of 15 residues. The germline CDR1 and CDR2 sequences are SGHDN and FVKESK. The CDR3 is CASSQSGTLNTEAFF. CDR3 nucleotide sequence: TGTGCCAGCAGCCAGAGCGGGACACTGAACACTGAAGCTTTCTTT.

In its sample, this clone was seen a few times. This chain uses TRBV7-9 with TRBJ2-5, with 7 bases aligning to TRBD2. Looked up from germline, CDR1 is SEHNR and CDR2 is FQNEAQ (reference sequence). The CDR3 is made up of 13 amino acids. Trimming at V came to 5 bases and at J to 2 bases, leaving 2 bases not matched to a gene. The CDR3, as DNA: TGTGCCAGCAGCCCGCGGGGGCAAGAGACCCAGTACTTC. Protein sequence: CASSPRGQETQYF.

The rearrangement joins TRBV20-1 to TRBJ2-5, with a possible D match to TRBD2 (5 bases). Per germline, CDR1 DFQATT and CDR2 SNEGSKA (reference sequence). The CDR3 consists of 11 residues. Trimming stripped 4 bases from V and 7 bases from J, with 10 bases between. The CDR3 DNA sequence: TGCAGTGCTACTTATGGAGGGACCCAGTACTTC. Protein: CSATYGGTQYF.

A few counts support this clone. V usage is TRBV28 and J usage is TRBJ2-7; 8 bases are a match to TRBD1. The CDR3 consists of 13 residues. The trim removed 5 bases at V and 3 bases at J, leaving 3 bases unmatched. Per germline, CDR1 MDHEN and CDR2 SYDVKM. The CDR3 sequence: CASSGQGYYEQYF. The CDR3 DNA follows: TGTGCCAGCAGTGGACAGGGCTACTACGAGCAGTACTTC.

V is TRBV19 and J is TRBJ1-3, with 7 bases identical to TRBD1. The CDR3 is made up of 14 amino acids. Germline assignment: CDR1 LNHDA and CDR2 SQIVND (reference sequence). V was clipped by 4 bases and J by 5 bases; unmatched bases: 5. Written as DNA, the CDR3 is TGTGCCAGTAGTACGGACAGGCGAAGAAACACCATATATTTT. Protein product: CASSTDRRRNTIYF.

This rearrangement joins TRBV7-9 to TRBJ2-7; TRBD2 matches at 9 bases. The ends lost 5 bases at V and 3 bases at J; junction bases unmatched: 2. This CDR3 is 13 amino acids long. The V gene's germline CDR1 is SEHNR and CDR2 FQNEAQ (reference sequence). The CDR3 DNA reads TGTGCCAGCAGCGTGACTAGCGGCTACGAGCAGTACTTC. It is translated as CASSVTSGYEQYF.